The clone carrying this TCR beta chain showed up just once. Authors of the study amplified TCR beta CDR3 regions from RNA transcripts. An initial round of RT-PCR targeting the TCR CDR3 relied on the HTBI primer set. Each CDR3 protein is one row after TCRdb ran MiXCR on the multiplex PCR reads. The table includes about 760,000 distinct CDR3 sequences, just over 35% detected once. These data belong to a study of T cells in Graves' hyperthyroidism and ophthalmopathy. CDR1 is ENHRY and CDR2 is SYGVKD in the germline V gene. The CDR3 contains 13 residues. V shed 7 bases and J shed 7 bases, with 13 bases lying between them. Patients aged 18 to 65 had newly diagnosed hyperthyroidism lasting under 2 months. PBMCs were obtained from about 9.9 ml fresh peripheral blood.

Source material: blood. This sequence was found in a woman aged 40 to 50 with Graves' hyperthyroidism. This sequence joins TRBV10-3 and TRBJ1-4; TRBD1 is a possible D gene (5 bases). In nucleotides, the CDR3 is TGTGCCATCAATCAGGGAGGAGGTGAAAAACTGTTTTTT. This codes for CAINQGGGEKLFF.